The clone carrying this TCR beta chain is medium-sized within its sample. This entry is derived from a study of early T cells in non-severe SARS-CoV-2 infection. TCRdb re-analysed the 5' RACE reads in MiXCR, keeping a single row per CDR3 protein. The sample lists about 25,000 distinct CDR3 sequences, 4.4% occurring once. There are 13 residues in the CDR3. With 7 bases removed from V and 10 bases from J, the gap between germline ends came to 17 bases. Germline values: CDR1 MNHEY, CDR2 SVGEGT. The chain carries TRBV6-2 or TRBV6-3 and TRBJ2-1; D gene uncertain. The specimen was whole blood. This TCR was sampled from an adult who was a healthcare worker with PCR-confirmed SARS-CoV-2 infection or an uninfected control (not recorded which). CDR3 nucleotide sequence: TGTGCCAGCACCCGAGGAGAGAAGGAAGAGCAGTTCTTC. Amino acids: CASTRGEKEEQFF.